This T cell receptor beta chain was recovered during a study of shared clonotypes between healthy human individuals. Study as a whole: Three CD4 naive, three CD4 memory, two CD8 naive and one CD8 memory plate were used per donor.

The germline V gene encodes CDR1 SGDLS and CDR2 YYNGEE. The trim removed 2 bases at V and 4 bases at J, leaving 7 bases unmatched. The CDR3 is 16 amino acids. TCRdb's table, derived via immunoSEQ multiplex PCR, lists solely in-frame clones and lacks some. The sample holds a few million clones, over 85% seen once. This chain uses TRBV9 with TRBJ2-3; 10 bases are a match to TRBD2. The sequenced material came from naive CD4+ T cells sorted from blood. The subset denotes: CD45RA+ positively selected. The receptor comes from a man aged 18 to 35 in good health. The CDR3 region has the DNA TGTGCCAGCAGCGTTAGCGGGGGGCGTTGGGCAGATACGCAGTATTTT. It translates to CASSVSGGRWADTQYF.